Below, 24 T cell receptor beta chains from the same sample are listed, as sequenced in a study of T cell responses to AZD1222 COVID-19 vaccine. Produced via immunoSEQ multiplex PCR; TCRdb's table is partial and in-frame only. The sample lists 60,000 to 85,000 clones; around 89% were seen once. This sample comprised peripheral blood, obtained 28 days after the second dose of the MenACWY control vaccine. The receptors stem from an adult who received the MenACWY meningococcal vaccine as a control.

V is TRBV28 and J is TRBJ2-7, with unresolved D. Germline CDR1 reads MDHEN; CDR2 reads SYDVKM. This CDR3 region has 14 residues. The V and J ends lost 0 bases and 0 bases respectively, with 6 bases between them. CDR3 in DNA: TGTGCCAGCAGTTTATGGCGGAGCTCCTACGAGCAGTACTTC. Translation: CASSLWRSSYEQYF.

The table lists this clone with a count of one. The genes are TRBV7-2 and TRBJ1-2; 8 bases fit TRBD1. The CDR3 extends over 15 amino acids. Per germline, CDR1 SGHTA and CDR2 FQGNSA. V shed 2 bases, J shed 2 bases, and the junction held 4 bases outside the gene matches. The CDR3 DNA follows: TGTGCCAGCAGCTTATCTCAGGGGGCAAACTATGGCTACACCTTC. Protein sequence: CASSLSQGANYGYTF.

This chain uses TRBV9 with TRBJ2-3; D uncertain. CDR3 length: 12 amino acids. The V end was cut by 4 bases, the J end by 1 base, with 4 bases between. Per the germline V gene, CDR1 is SGDLS and CDR2 is YYNGEE. The CDR3 nucleotides are TGTGCCAGCAGCACACGCACAGATACGCAGTATTTT. It specifies CASSTRTDTQYF.

The rearrangement links TRBV7-6 to TRBJ2-7; TRBD2 matches at 10 bases. CDR3 length: 15 residues. The ends lost 1 base at V and 5 bases at J; junction bases unmatched: 5. Germline CDR1 is SGHVS and CDR2 is FNYEAQ. This chain's CDR3 is CASSLGAGGPHEQYF. Written as DNA, the CDR3 is TGTGCCAGCAGCTTAGGAGCGGGGGGGCCCCACGAGCAGTACTTC.

V usage is TRBV5-4 and J usage is TRBJ1-6, with D perhaps TRBD1 (6 bases). The V gene lost 3 bases and the J gene lost 7 bases, with 23 bases spanning the gap. Germline V gives CDR1 SGHNT, CDR2 YYREEE (reference sequence). The CDR3 covers 18 residues. The CDR3: CASSSYVLRSQGNSPLHF. Here the CDR3 DNA reads TGTGCCAGCAGCTCCTACGTCCTCAGGAGTCAGGGGAATTCACCCCTCCACTTT.

This chain uses TRBV6-4 with TRBJ2-1, with 9 bases identical to TRBD2. The CDR3 runs to 13 residues. In germline, CDR1 is MRHNA, CDR2 SNTAGT. The ends lost 3 bases at V and 10 bases at J; junction bases unmatched: 4. This CDR3 reads CASSEGLAREQFF. The DNA for the CDR3 is TGTGCCAGCAGTGAGGGACTAGCACGGGAGCAGTTCTTC.

The V and J genes are TRBV15 and TRBJ1-5; D is unclear. CDR1 is LNHNV and CDR2 is YYDKDF in the germline V gene (reference sequence). CDR3 length equals 16 residues. V was clipped by 1 base and J by 4 bases, with 14 bases between them. The CDR3 spells CATSRGEGWVNQPQHF. The CDR3 nucleotides read TGTGCCACCAGCAGAGGGGAAGGGTGGGTGAATCAGCCCCAGCATTTT.

This sequence joins TRBV12-5 and TRBJ2-3; TRBD2 might be the D (5 bases). Germline V gene data show CDR1 as LGHNT and CDR2 as FRNRAP. Trimming removed 3 bases at V and 2 bases at J, with 12 bases between. The CDR3 has 15 amino acids. CDR3 bases: TGTGCTAGTGGTTTAGGTCGAGGGAACACAGATACGCAGTATTTT. The encoded protein is CASGLGRGNTDTQYF.

V gene TRBV4-1 combines with J gene TRBJ1-4, with D hard to call. Germline V gene data show CDR1 as MGHRA and CDR2 as YSYEKL. The germline V and J ends were trimmed by 1 base and 5 bases, with 8 bases remaining between them. This CDR3 contains 14 residues. CDR3 nucleotide sequence: TGCGCCAGCAGCCAAGTACTTCGAAATGAAAAACTGTTTTTT. As protein: CASSQVLRNEKLFF.

The chain links TRBV21-1 to TRBJ1-2. TRBV21-1 has pseudogene status. This CDR3 spans 15 amino acids. The CDR3 loop reads CASTPGGPERHGYTF. The CDR3 DNA reads as TGTGCCAGCACTCCGGGGGGGCCGGAGAGGCATGGCTACACCTTC.

This clone was seen only a few times. The CDR3 coding sequence is TGTGCCAGTCTTCGGTCTACATTAGAGACCCAGTACTTC. This gives the protein CASLRSTLETQYF. The V gene is TRBV19, the J gene TRBJ2-5; D unclear. The germline CDR1 and CDR2 sequences are LNHDA and SQIVND (reference sequence). Trimming pared 8 bases from V and 4 bases from J, leaving 14 bases between. This CDR3 contains 13 residues. The whole variable domain, remainder taken from reference TRBV19 and TRBJ2-5, is DGGITQSPKYLFRKEGQNVTLSCEQNLNHDAMYWYRQDPGQGLRLIYYSQIVNDFQKGDIAEGYSVSREKKESFPLTVTSAQKNPTAFYLCASLRSTLETQYFGPGTRLLVL.

DNA of the CDR3: TGTGCCGCAGCCGGGGTGAATACGCAGTATTTT. Its translation: CAAAGVNTQYF. The chain employs TRBV25-1 and TRBJ2-3; TRBD2 is a possible D gene (5 bases). CDR3 length: 11 residues. The V end was cut by 11 bases, the J end by 7 bases, with 13 bases between. The germline V gene encodes CDR1 MGHDK and CDR2 SYGVNS.

The V and J genes are TRBV14 and TRBJ2-5; D is possibly TRBD1 or TRBD2 (6 bases each). V lost 1 base to trimming and J lost 3 bases, with 9 bases between them. This CDR3 has 14 residues. Per the germline V gene, CDR1 is SGHDN and CDR2 is FVKESK. As DNA, the CDR3 is TGTGCCAGCAGCCAAGCGCGGGACAAAGAGACCCAGTACTTC. Protein: CASSQARDKETQYF.

V and J are TRBV2 and TRBJ1-6, with TRBD1 matching over 8 bases. The CDR3 is 16 amino acids. CDR1 SNHLY and CDR2 FYNNEI come from the germline V gene. J lost 6 bases, V lost 3 bases, and 7 bases had no gene match. The CDR3 DNA reads TGTGCCAGCAGTGATTCAGGGGGCGTTTTTAATTCACCCCTCCACTTT. Protein: CASSDSGGVFNSPLHF.

The chain employs TRBV28 and TRBJ2-7; 8 nucleotides match TRBD1. V was clipped by 2 bases and J by 4 bases; unmatched bases: 4. Germline-derived CDR1 and CDR2 are MDHEN and SYDVKM. There are 14 residues in the CDR3. The CDR3 spells CASSLQGARYEQYF. The CDR3 coding sequence is TGTGCCAGCAGTTTACAGGGGGCGCGTTACGAGCAGTACTTC.

This clone has a handful of counts. The rearrangement joins TRBV7-9 to TRBJ1-1; D gene ambiguous. Germline loops: CDR1 SEHNR, CDR2 FQNEAQ (reference sequence). With 1 base removed from V and 3 bases from J, the gap between germline ends came to 3 bases. The CDR3 consists of 12 residues. The CDR3 sequence: CASSLGYTEAFF. CDR3 DNA: TGTGCCAGCAGCTTAGGTTACACTGAAGCTTTCTTT.

This clone was found a few times. The V and J genes are TRBV25-1 and TRBJ2-1; TRBD1 agrees at 9 bases. The CDR3 is 14 amino acids. Germline CDR1 is MGHDK and CDR2 is SYGVNS. With V trimmed by 10 bases and J by 5 bases, 9 bases remained unmatched. This CDR3 reads CANPPRDRDNEQFF. CDR3 DNA sequence: TGTGCCAACCCACCCCGGGACAGGGACAATGAGCAGTTCTTC.

J is TRBJ2-7 and V is TRBV10-1; possible D gene TRBD2, 5 bases. The CDR3 totals 14 residues. V was cut by 3 bases and J by 6 bases, with 15 bases left in between. Germline loops: CDR1 WNHNN, CDR2 SYGVQD (reference sequence). Written as DNA, the CDR3 is TGCGCCAGCAGTGACCCGGCTACTAGTGCCGAGCAGTACTTC. This encodes CASSDPATSAEQYF.

The chain couples TRBV2 to TRBJ1-6; D is undetermined. Trimming took off 6 bases at V and 7 bases at J, with 13 bases between the two ends. CDR1 and CDR2 from the germline V gene are SNHLY and FYNNEI. The CDR3 extends over 14 amino acids. CDR3 coding DNA: TGTGCCAGCAGCAAGGACGGGAGAAATTCACCCCTCCACTTT. Its protein product is CASSKDGRNSPLHF.

The rearrangement uses TRBV9 and TRBJ2-3; D uncertain. Germline CDR1 and CDR2: SGDLS and YYNGEE. This CDR3 spans 16 amino acids. V was pared by 1 base and J by 2 bases, with 14 bases between. CDR3 DNA: TGTGCCAGCAGCGTACGAGGCACCCGTCCCACAGATACGCAGTATTTT. Translation: CASSVRGTRPTDTQYF.

This sequence joins TRBV6-6 and TRBJ1-6; 7 bases agree with TRBD1. Germline V gene data show CDR1 as MNHNY and CDR2 as SVGAGI (reference sequence). The CDR3 extends over 15 amino acids. The junction had 10 bases not matched to a gene; V was cut back by 8 bases and J by 6 bases. The CDR3 protein is CASQKGALGNSPLHF. CDR3 sequence (DNA): TGTGCCAGCCAGAAGGGGGCGCTTGGTAATTCACCCCTCCACTTT.

V usage is TRBV5-1 and J usage is TRBJ2-7, with TRBD2 as a possible D gene (5 bases). This CDR3 is 14 amino acids long. Per the germline V gene, CDR1 is SGHRS and CDR2 is YFSETQ. The V gene lost 0 bases and the J gene lost 0 bases, with 7 bases spanning the gap. CDR3 sequence reads: CASSLGGSSYEQYF. The CDR3 nucleotides are TGCGCCAGCAGCTTGGGAGGGTCCTCCTACGAGCAGTACTTC.

Only a few counts were recorded for this clone. The chain joins TRBV2 to TRBJ2-1; TRBD2 aligns across 8 bases. Germline V gene lookup returns CDR1 SNHLY and CDR2 FYNNEI. The length of the CDR3 is 16 residues. Trimming cost V 6 bases and J 0 bases; bases outside gene matches: 7. The CDR3 nucleotides are TGTGCCAGCAGCAAAAGGACTAGCCTCTCCTACAATGAGCAGTTCTTC. Translated: CASSKRTSLSYNEQFF.

The chain couples TRBV4-3 to TRBJ1-4; no clear D. The CDR3 is made up of 15 amino acids. CDR1 and CDR2 (germline): LGHNA, YSLEER. The V end lost 2 bases, the J end lost 8 bases, and 15 bases lay between the germline ends. The CDR3 nucleotides are TGCGCCAGCAGCCAAAACGCCGCGGCAGTCGAAAAACTGTTTTTT. Translated: CASSQNAAAVEKLFF.